Below, 24 T cell receptor beta chains from the same sample are listed, as sequenced in a study of breast tumors, draining lymph nodes, adjacent tissues. From the multiplex PCR reads, TCRdb called clonotypes with MiXCR, one entry per CDR3 protein. Of tens of thousands of distinct CDR3 sequences listed, around three fifths are singletons. The sample taken for sequencing was breast tumor tissue. The source is a female donor with breast cancer. Some clones in this sample may be carry-over from other donors' samples.

In its sample, this clonotype was seen many times. The rearrangement uses TRBV20-1 and TRBJ2-7, with D perhaps given as TRBD1 or TRBD2 (5 bases each). V lost 3 bases, J lost 0 bases, and 15 bases lay in between. Germline CDR1 and CDR2: DFQATT and SNEGSKA (reference sequence). The CDR3 totals 15 residues. The CDR3 spells CSARVPGRISYEQYF. The CDR3 DNA reads TGCAGTGCTAGGGTTCCGGGACGGATCTCCTACGAGCAGTACTTC.

The chain links TRBV5-1 to TRBJ1-2; 12 bases agree with TRBD1. Germline CDR1 and CDR2: SGHRS and YFSETQ. The J segment lost 8 bases and the V segment lost 4 bases, leaving 6 bases of the junction unmatched. The CDR3 is 14 residues long. The CDR3 is CASSKPGQGAGYTF. CDR3 sequence (DNA): TGCGCCAGCAGCAAGCCGGGACAGGGGGCAGGCTACACCTTC.

The chain uses TRBV12-3 or TRBV12-4 and TRBJ2-3, with D possibly being TRBD1 or TRBD2 (6 bases each). CDR3 size: 15 residues. Trimming cost V 2 bases and J 3 bases, with 12 bases left between them. In DNA, the CDR3 is TGTGCCAGCAGTTTAATGGGGGGCTTAACAGATACGCAGTATTTT. Translated: CASSLMGGLTDTQYF.

The chain links TRBV7-2 to TRBJ2-7, with TRBD2 identical over 9 bases. Germline trimming cut 3 bases from V and 3 bases from J; bases unmatched to any gene: 3. This CDR3 contains 14 residues. Germline-derived CDR1 and CDR2 are SGHTA and FQGNSA. CDR3 in DNA: TGTGCCAGCAGCTTTGGACTAGCGAGCTACGAGCAGTACTTC. This codes for CASSFGLASYEQYF. The full variable domain, with the rest looked up from reference TRBV7-2 and TRBJ2-7, is GAGVSQSPSNKVTEKGKDVELRCDPISGHTALYWYRQSLGQGLEFLIYFQGNSAPDKSGLPSDRFSAERTGGSVSTLTIQRTQQEDSAVYLCASSFGLASYEQYFGPGTRLTVT.

In this sample, this clonotype turned up many times. V usage is TRBV7-2 and J usage is TRBJ2-3; D not certain. Looked up from germline, CDR1 is SGHTA and CDR2 is FQGNSA. This CDR3 contains 12 residues. The ends were cut back, 3 bases at V and 4 bases at J, with 5 bases in the middle. CDR3 bases: TGTGCCAGCAGCTTTATAGCAGATACGCAGTATTTT. This translates into CASSFIADTQYF. Full variable domain (remainder filled in from reference TRBV7-2 and TRBJ2-3): GAGVSQSPSNKVTEKGKDVELRCDPISGHTALYWYRQSLGQGLEFLIYFQGNSAPDKSGLPSDRFSAERTGGSVSTLTIQRTQQEDSAVYLCASSFIADTQYFGPGTRLTVL.

This clonotype was recorded at least ten times. The chain links TRBV18 to TRBJ1-3, with D perhaps TRBD1 (5 bases). Germline CDR1 reads KGHSH; CDR2 reads LQKENI. V was clipped by 3 bases and J by 2 bases, with 14 bases between them. The CDR3 consists of 16 residues. Written as DNA, the CDR3 is TGTGCCAGCTCACCCCGGGACTTAGGAGCTGGAAACACCATATATTTT. Protein: CASSPRDLGAGNTIYF.

A note on this clonotype: This is likely a read error, given that the CDR3 carries no conserved phenylalanine or tryptophan at its end. Because the CDR3's place on the DNA is in doubt, the DNA is left out and the CDR3 is given as listed by TCRdb. This chain links TRBV7-2 with TRBJ2-5; the table gives TRBD1 as D, unverified against the DNA. Per germline, CDR1 SGHTA and CDR2 FQGNSA. The CDR3 length is 18 residues, termini included. This CDR3 is CASSTTGQGLGLGYTFGS.

A note on this clonotype: A read error is possible here, since a much larger clone lies one base away. The chain uses TRBV4-2 and TRBJ2-1; D gene uncertain. The CDR3 contains 11 residues. Germline values: CDR1 LGHNA, CDR2 YNFKEQ. In nucleotides, the CDR3 is TGTGCCGGCAGTCAGGTGAATGAGCAGTTCTTC. It yields the protein CAGSQVNEQFF.

This rearrangement joins TRBV20-1 to TRBJ1-2, with D hard to call. CDR1 and CDR2 (germline): DFQATT, SNEGSKA (reference sequence). The CDR3 totals 14 residues. The V end was cut by 1 base, the J end by 4 bases, with 13 bases between. The CDR3 nucleotides are TGCAGTGCTAGAGTTAGGCAAGCGGGCTATGGCTACACCTTC. Translation: CSARVRQAGYGYTF.

Written as DNA, the CDR3 is TGTGCCAGCAGCGTCGAGACAGGTCCAAGCTCCTACGAGCAGTACTTC. Translating gives CASSVETGPSSYEQYF. This chain links TRBV9 with TRBJ2-7; a weak D match, TRBD1 (6 bases). Germline lookup yields CDR1 SGDLS and CDR2 YYNGEE. Trimming left V 2 bases short and J 0 bases short, with 15 bases between. The CDR3 totals 16 residues.

This chain connects TRBV5-1 to TRBJ2-7, with 9 bases identical to TRBD1. V trimming: 4 bases; J trimming: 5 bases; junction bases outside the gene matches: 4. Germline-derived CDR1 and CDR2 are SGHRS and YFSETQ. The CDR3 spans 13 residues. CDR3 DNA sequence: TGCGCCAGCAGCCCGGGACAGGGCCACGAGCAGTACTTC. This encodes CASSPGQGHEQYF.

There are a few counts of this clonotype. This rearrangement joins TRBV19 to TRBJ1-6, with 9 bases identical to TRBD1. The V gene end was trimmed by 5 bases and the J gene end by 10 bases; junction bases not matched to a gene: 9. Germline lookup yields CDR1 LNHDA and CDR2 SQIVND (reference sequence). The CDR3 loop spans 15 amino acids. DNA for the CDR3: TGTGCCAGTAGTCCCTACGGGACAGGGAGATCACCCCTCCACTTT. It specifies CASSPYGTGRSPLHF.

J is TRBJ1-5 and V is TRBV5-5, with 11 bases lining up with TRBD1. The CDR3 contains 18 residues. Germline values: CDR1 SGHKS, CDR2 YYEKEE (reference sequence). J was trimmed by 2 bases and V by 4 bases; bases with no gene match: 11. CDR3 region: CASSLRTGGALRNQPQHF. DNA for the CDR3: TGTGCCAGCAGCCTAAGGACAGGGGGCGCTCTACGCAATCAGCCCCAGCATTTT.

This clonotype was seen many times. The CDR3 protein is CSASGQGAFGANVLTF. CDR3 coding DNA: TGCAGTGCTTCGGGACAGGGGGCATTCGGGGCCAACGTCCTGACTTTC. The chain uses TRBV20-1 and TRBJ2-6; 12 bases map to TRBD1. Germline V gives CDR1 DFQATT, CDR2 SNEGSKA (reference sequence). V lost 5 bases and J lost 4; bases outside the gene matches: 6. The CDR3 extends over 16 amino acids.

Concerning this clonotype: One end of the junction does not line up with germline, which may come from a read error. The chain has TRBV5-1 and TRBJ2-7; 7 bases align to TRBD2. The CDR3 runs 16 residues. Germline CDR1 reads SGHRS; CDR2 reads YFSETQ. For the CDR3, the DNA is TGCGCCAGCAACTTGGAGGCGGGGGAGTCCCCCTACGAGCAGTACTTC. This translates into CASNLEAGESPYEQYF.

The chain joins TRBV2 to TRBJ1-5; D perhaps matches TRBD1 (6 bases). V shed 7 bases and J shed 4 bases, with 11 bases lying between them. This CDR3 has 13 residues. Germline CDR1 SNHLY, CDR2 FYNNEI. The chain's CDR3 is CASNRDTNQPQHF. The CDR3 nucleotides are TGTGCCAGCAACCGGGACACAAATCAGCCCCAGCATTTT.

This clonotype was observed a handful of times. The chain carries TRBV6-5 and TRBJ1-1, with D hard to call. The CDR3 has 15 amino acids. With 4 bases removed from V and 1 base from J, the gap between germline ends came to 13 bases. CDR1 is MNHEY and CDR2 is SVGAGI in the germline V gene. CDR3: CASSSTQRWNTEAFF. As DNA, the CDR3 is TGTGCCAGCAGTTCCACACAAAGGTGGAACACTGAAGCTTTCTTT.

This clonotype is a singleton in its sample. The rearrangement joins TRBV5-1 to TRBJ1-3; possibly TRBD1 for D (5 bases). The CDR3 has 14 amino acids. Germline CDR1 reads SGHRS; CDR2 reads YFSETQ. V lost 1 base, J lost 4 bases, and 9 bases lay in between. CDR3 nucleotides: TGCGCCAGCAGCTTGACAGGAGACGGAAACACCATATATTTT. Translation gives CASSLTGDGNTIYF.

Comments on this clonotype: This sequence may be a read error, since a much larger clone differs from it by one base. The chain has TRBV20-1 and TRBJ2-1; D unresolved. Germline V gene lookup returns CDR1 DFQATT and CDR2 SNEGSKA (reference sequence). The CDR3 covers 14 residues. Trimming took 0 bases from V and 9 from J, leaving 15 bases between them. The CDR3 bases are TGCAGTGCTAGAGATCGTCCAGGTGAGACTGAGCAGTTCTTC. It encodes CSARDRPGETEQFF.

This chain uses TRBV19 with TRBJ1-6; TRBD1 aligns across 9 bases. Germline loops: CDR1 LNHDA, CDR2 SQIVND (reference sequence). Trimming took 5 bases from V and 10 from J; bases not matched to a gene: 3. CDR3 length: 13 amino acids. The CDR3 DNA is TGTGCCAGTAGTTCCGACAGGGGGTCACCCCTCCACTTT. It is translated as CASSSDRGSPLHF.

The chain links TRBV5-8 to TRBJ2-7; TRBD1 matches 10 bases. Losses at the gene ends were 0 bases for V and 4 bases for J; bases not matched to a gene: 1. This CDR3 comprises 14 residues. The germline CDR1 and CDR2 sequences are SGHTS and YDEGEE. The CDR3 DNA reads as TGTGCCAGCAGCTTGGAGGGACAGGGGTACGAGCAGTACTTC. Translated: CASSLEGQGYEQYF. Looking up the rest from reference TRBV5-8 and TRBJ2-7 gives the full variable domain: EAGVTQSPTHLIKTRGQQATLRCSPISGHTSVYWYQQALGLGLQFLLWYDEGEERNRGNFPPRFSGRQFPNYSSELNVNALELEDSALYLCASSLEGQGYEQYFGPGTRLTVT.

This clonotype is classed as medium-sized. The chain uses TRBV7-2 and TRBJ1-6; possibly TRBD1 for D (6 bases). This CDR3 has 16 residues. V was clipped by 5 bases and J by 7 bases, with 18 bases between them. Germline V lookup: CDR1 SGHTA, CDR2 FQGNSA. The DNA of the CDR3 is TGTGCCAGCAGCCTACTCGGAACAGGGAACAATTCACCCCTCCACTTT. Translation gives CASSLLGTGNNSPLHF.

This clonotype came up many times. The rearrangement links TRBV3-1 to TRBJ2-5; maybe TRBD2 (6 bases). CDR1 is LGHDT, CDR2 YNNKEL, per germline (reference sequence). This CDR3 has 15 amino acids. V was cut by 5 bases and J by 4 bases, with 17 bases left in between. Here the CDR3 reads CASSSAGSRRETQYF. CDR3 in DNA: TGTGCCAGCAGCTCCGCGGGGTCCCGGAGAGAGACCCAGTACTTC.

This sequence joins TRBV2 and TRBJ1-5; weak D call: TRBD1 (6 bases). Trimming stripped 6 bases from V and 4 bases from J, with 16 bases between. The CDR3 length is 15 residues. Germline-derived CDR1 and CDR2 are SNHLY and FYNNEI. For the CDR3, the DNA is TGTGCCAGCAGCGATTCGGGACAAGATAATCAGCCCCAGCATTTT. Its protein product is CASSDSGQDNQPQHF.